The 14 T cell receptor beta chains reported below all come from one sample, sequenced in a study of beta chain features in type 1 diabetes. Study-wide points: TCRB CDR3s from Type 1 diabetes patients were moderately but significantly shorter in all four CD4+ subsets.

The study reverse transcribed the entire isolated RNA, so it sequenced expressed TCRB transcripts. This table comes from immunoSEQ multiplex PCR, and its TCRdb copy is limited to in-frame clones, with some not included. The table lists around 310,000 clones, about 13% of them singletons. Their target antigens are unknown. The specimen was naive CD4+ T cells from blood. These receptor sequences come from a woman aged 18-30 years with type 1 diabetes.

Only a few counts were recorded for this clone. In the same sample, other DNA sequences code for this CDR3. The rearrangement links TRBV9 to TRBJ2-3, with 8 bases aligning to TRBD1. Germline V CDR1 and CDR2: SGDLS, YYNGEE. V lost 4 bases to trimming and J lost 2 bases; unmatched junction nucleotides: 3. The CDR3 has 14 amino acids. CDR3 nucleotides: TGTGCCAGCAGCCGGACAGGGTCCACAGATACGCAGTATTTT. This codes for CASSRTGSTDTQYF.

This rearrangement joins TRBV18 to TRBJ1-1, with 7 bases identical to TRBD1. From germline, CDR1 is KGHSH and CDR2 LQKENI. J gave up 1 base and V 3 bases, and 5 bases lay outside the gene matches. The CDR3 is 15 amino acids. CDR3 region: CASSPPDRTNTEAFF. The DNA for the CDR3 is TGTGCCAGCTCACCCCCGGACAGGACGAACACTGAAGCTTTCTTT.

This clone appeared a few times. J is TRBJ2-1 and V is TRBV9; 9 bases match TRBD1. This CDR3 is built from 15 residues. Germline V gene data show CDR1 as SGDLS and CDR2 as YYNGEE. Germline trimming cut 0 bases from V and 10 bases from J; bases unmatched to any gene: 8. This chain's CDR3 is CASSVAGTGIEEQFF. CDR3 in DNA: TGTGCCAGCAGCGTAGCCGGGACAGGGATAGAGGAGCAGTTCTTC.

Only a few counts were recorded for this clone. The chain carries TRBV4-3 and TRBJ2-4; D is unclear. Trimming took 1 base from V and 5 from J, leaving 9 bases between them. There are 14 residues in the CDR3. CDR1 is LGHNA and CDR2 is YSLEER in the germline V gene. CDR3 loop: CASSQGGVENIQYF. For the CDR3, the DNA is TGCGCCAGCAGCCAAGGCGGCGTGGAAAACATTCAGTACTTC.

The chain carries TRBV14 and TRBJ2-3; D ambiguous. Germline V gene sequence: CDR1 SGHDN, CDR2 FVKESK. Between the trimmed V and J ends, which lost 0 bases and 0 bases, there was a span of 13 bases. The CDR3 length is 17 residues. For the CDR3, the DNA is TGTGCCAGCAGCCAAGATTGGGCTACCTCTAGCACAGATACGCAGTATTTT. Its protein product is CASSQDWATSSTDTQYF.

This clone has only a few counts. The rearrangement uses TRBV5-1 and TRBJ2-3; TRBD1 might be the D (6 bases). This CDR3 has 15 amino acids. V dropped 2 bases and J dropped 1 base, with 11 bases sitting between them. Germline CDR1 reads SGHRS; CDR2 reads YFSETQ. CDR3 DNA: TGCGCCAGCAGCTTATCGGACAGCCGCACAGATACGCAGTATTTT. This gives the protein CASSLSDSRTDTQYF.

V is TRBV11-2 and J is TRBJ2-1; 7 positions agree with TRBD2. The germline gives CDR1 SGHAT, CDR2 FQNNGV. The CDR3 extends over 13 amino acids. J gave up 6 bases and V 7 bases, and 6 bases lay outside the gene matches. CDR3 amino acids: CASIEAGSNEQFF. DNA for the CDR3: TGTGCCAGCATTGAAGCGGGATCCAATGAGCAGTTCTTC. The variable domain in full, completed from reference TRBV11-2 and TRBJ2-1, reads EAGVAQSPRYKIIEKRQSVAFWCNPISGHATLYWYQQILGQGPKLLIQFQNNGVVDDSQLPKDRFSAERLKGVDSTLKIQPAKLEDSAVYLCASIEAGSNEQFFGPGTRLTVL.

This clone was detected a few times. The gene calls are TRBV19 and TRBJ2-1; D might be TRBD2 (5 bases). V dropped 3 bases and J dropped 5 bases, with 11 bases sitting between them. This CDR3 spans 14 amino acids. Germline V gene data show CDR1 as LNHDA and CDR2 as SQIVND (reference sequence). As DNA, the CDR3 is TGTGCCAGTAGTATGCCGAGAGGGAACAATGAGCAGTTCTTC. Amino acids: CASSMPRGNNEQFF.

This clone has just a few counts. The rearrangement uses TRBV28 and TRBJ2-5; a possible D gene is TRBD2 (5 bases). V lost 1 base, J lost 2 bases, and 8 bases lay in between. The CDR3 length is 14 residues. Germline loops: CDR1 MDHEN, CDR2 SYDVKM. In nucleotides, the CDR3 is TGTGCCAGCAGTTTATTGGGCGGGCAAGAGACCCAGTACTTC. Protein sequence: CASSLLGGQETQYF.

The chain couples TRBV18 to TRBJ2-7; tentatively, D is TRBD1 (5 bases). Trimming left V 3 bases short and J 6 bases short, with 15 bases between. Germline values: CDR1 KGHSH, CDR2 LQKENI. The CDR3 totals 14 residues. CDR3 nucleotide sequence: TGTGCCAGCTCACCGCAGGGATTGATGGCCGAGCAGTACTTC. Amino acids: CASSPQGLMAEQYF.

The rearrangement links TRBV19 to TRBJ1-2; 10 nucleotides match TRBD1. CDR3 length equals 14 residues. The germline V gene has CDR1 LNHDA and CDR2 SQIVND (reference sequence). V shed 4 bases, J shed 8 bases, and the junction held 7 bases outside the gene matches. CDR3 region: CASSNDRGHGGYTF. For the CDR3, the DNA is TGTGCCAGTAGTAACGACAGGGGGCATGGCGGCTACACCTTC.

The J gene is TRBJ1-5, the V gene TRBV7-2; D possibly corresponds to TRBD1 (5 bases). Germline V CDR1 and CDR2: SGHTA, FQGNSA. CDR3 length: 13 amino acids. V lost 1 base and J 9 bases, leaving 10 bases between the germline ends. CDR3 sequence reads: CASSLDRGGPQHF. In DNA, the CDR3 is TGTGCCAGCAGCTTAGACCGGGGGGGGCCCCAGCATTTT.

There are a few counts of this clone. The chain employs TRBV14 and TRBJ1-2, with D unresolved. The germline CDR1 and CDR2 sequences are SGHDN and FVKESK. The V and J ends lost 3 bases and 3 bases respectively, with 8 bases between them. CDR3 size: 13 residues. CDR3 bases: TGTGCCAGCAGCCATAGGACTCACTATGGCTACACCTTC. This translates into CASSHRTHYGYTF.

The chain recombines TRBV5-4 with TRBJ2-5; perhaps TRBD2 as D (7 bases). Germline V lookup: CDR1 SGHNT, CDR2 YYREEE (reference sequence). V lost 3 bases and J 1 base, leaving 13 bases between the germline ends. This CDR3 has 15 amino acids. The CDR3, as DNA: TGTGCCAGCAGCTCGGGGGGCCCCACCCAAGAGACCCAGTACTTC. This encodes CASSSGGPTQETQYF.